This TCR beta chain is from a study of human T cells and chemical hapten exposure. Looking at the study overall: Patients were given diphenylcyclopropenone on the scalp weekly across the roughly 25-week study. TCR yields differed between samples (mainly from small differences in pooled library volume). General observations from the study: Having alopecia, the donors may differ immunologically from healthy people.

TCRdb itself ran the RACE reads through MiXCR, one entry per CDR3 protein. The sample records approximately 80,000 distinct CDR3 sequences, around 10% being singletons. In its sample, this clonotype was seen many times. Its specificity is not known. The germline gives CDR1 MNHEY, CDR2 SVGAGI. The CDR3 extends over 15 amino acids. The ends lost 5 bases at V and 5 bases at J; junction bases unmatched: 10. The time point: patch test 1, 2 weeks after DPC sensitization. Stated treatment: therapeutic diphenylcyclopropenone sensitization with weekly scalp DPC. V and J are TRBV6-5 and TRBJ1-2; TRBD1 aligns across 8 bases. The specimen comprised whole blood, sampled in connection with sensitization to the hapten diphenylcyclopropenone (DPC). The TCR originated in a woman between 45 and 60 years old with alopecia areata. Some clones in this sample may be carry-over from other donors' samples. The CDR3 DNA follows: TGTGCCAGCAGTACACGGACAGGGTTGGCGTATGGCTACACCTTC. Translated: CASSTRTGLAYGYTF.